Shown below are 17 T cell receptor beta chains from a single sample sequenced in a study of blood T cells in healthy people across ages. The second PCR ran about 7 to 12 cycles with a sample-barcoded 5' primer and J-beta primers. Using its own MiXCR run on the 5' RACE reads, TCRdb lists one record per CDR3 protein. The sample includes about 1.4 million distinct CDR3 sequences, almost 60% of them seen just once. Sample: blood. The source is a man between 18 and 29 years old in good health.

J is TRBJ2-1 and V is TRBV20-1; TRBD2 matches at 15 bases. Germline V lookup: CDR1 DFQATT, CDR2 SNEGSKA (reference sequence). Trimming cost V 6 bases and J 5 bases; bases outside gene matches: 8. The CDR3 is made up of 16 amino acids. In DNA form, the CDR3 reads TGCAGTGCCGGGACTAGCGGGGGGCTTAGGAACAATGAGCAGTTCTTC. Its translation is CSAGTSGGLRNNEQFF.

The CDR3 DNA sequence: TGCAGTGCTAGAGATTCTTACGGCGGGGGGTACCGCAATGAGCAGTTCTTC. Translating gives CSARDSYGGGYRNEQFF. This chain connects TRBV20-1 to TRBJ2-1; TRBD2 matches at 8 bases. Per germline, CDR1 DFQATT and CDR2 SNEGSKA (reference sequence). Unmatched junction bases numbered 13, after V lost 0 bases and J lost 6 bases. There are 17 residues in the CDR3.

This clonotype came up once. J is TRBJ2-6 and V is TRBV27; D perhaps matches TRBD2 (5 bases). The CDR3 runs to 15 residues. V was cut by 6 bases and J by 0 bases, with 9 bases left in between. In germline, CDR1 is MNHEY, CDR2 SMNVEV (reference sequence). In DNA, the CDR3 is TGTGCCAGCAGATGGGGAGTCTCTGGGGCCAACGTCCTGACTTTC. Encoded protein: CASRWGVSGANVLTF.

V gene TRBV7-9 combines with J gene TRBJ2-3; no clear D. The V end lost 10 bases, the J end lost 0 bases, and 14 bases lay between the germline ends. The CDR3 is made up of 14 amino acids. Per germline, CDR1 SEHNR and CDR2 FQNEAQ (reference sequence). In nucleotides, the CDR3 is TGTGCCACCAAAAGCAAGATTAGCACAGATACGCAGTATTTT. It is translated as CATKSKISTDTQYF.

This sequence joins TRBV5-1 and TRBJ2-3; TRBD1 matches 8 bases. The ends lost 6 bases at V and 3 bases at J; junction bases unmatched: 6. Germline CDR1 is SGHRS and CDR2 is YFSETQ. There are 14 residues in the CDR3. This CDR3 is CASTNTGGTDTQYF. The CDR3 nucleotides read TGCGCCAGCACTAACACAGGGGGTACAGATACGCAGTATTTT. The variable domain in full, with the rest retrieved from reference TRBV5-1 and TRBJ2-3, is KAGVTQTPRYLIKTRGQQVTLSCSPISGHRSVSWYQQTPGQGLQFLFEYFSETQRNKGNFPGRFSGRQFSNSRSEMNVSTLELGDSALYLCASTNTGGTDTQYFGPGTRLTVL.

The CDR3 DNA is TGTGCCACCAGCAGAGGCGTCCCTACAAAATCTGAAGCTTTCTTT. This translates into CATSRGVPTKSEAFF. This chain connects TRBV15 to TRBJ1-1; no clear D. Per the germline V gene, CDR1 is LNHNV and CDR2 is YYDKDF (reference sequence). The CDR3 has 15 residues. V was trimmed by 1 base and J by 6 bases, leaving 15 bases between them.

Turning to this clonotype: At one end the junction does not follow the germline gene, possibly because of a read error. V gene TRBV5-5 combines with J gene TRBJ2-5; no firm D call. The J call may be faulty, since TRBJ2-7 better matches the DNA end. CDR3 size: 12 residues. In germline, CDR1 is SGHKS, CDR2 YYEKEE (reference sequence). CDR3 sequence: CARSSRGYEQYF. Written as DNA, the CDR3 is TGTGCCCGCAGCTCTAGAGGTTACGAGCAGTACTTC.

This clonotype has only a few counts. The rearrangement joins TRBV28 to TRBJ2-7; TRBD1 matches at 7 bases. Matching the DNA end better, TRBJ2-4 makes the J call doubtful. Per the germline V gene, CDR1 is MDHEN and CDR2 is SYDVKM. The CDR3 extends over 15 amino acids. CDR3 sequence reads: CASSLVQGVGDIQYF. CDR3 nucleotide sequence: TGTGCCAGCAGTTTAGTCCAGGGGGTTGGAGACATTCAGTACTTC.

V is TRBV7-3 and J is TRBJ2-1; tentative D call: TRBD2 (6 bases). This CDR3 is 14 amino acids long. Germline V gene lookup returns CDR1 SGHTA and CDR2 FQGTGA. V was shortened by 4 bases and J by 8 bases, with 15 bases between the two germline ends. CDR3 bases: TGTGCCAGCAGCTCATCAATGGGAGGCGATGAGCAGTTCTTC. This sequence encodes CASSSSMGGDEQFF.

Of note for this clonotype: A much larger clone lies a single base off, so this may be a read error. The chain combines TRBV29-1 with TRBJ2-5; 14 bases map to TRBD2. This CDR3 region has 19 residues. J lost 11 bases, V lost 6 bases, and 26 bases had no gene match. Per germline, CDR1 SQVTM and CDR2 ANQGSEA. CDR3 bases: TGCAGCGTAGAATGGTCCCGTGGGACTAGCGGGAGAGATTACAATGAGCAGTACTTC. As protein: CSVEWSRGTSGRDYNEQYF.

The V call is TRBV4-3, the J call TRBJ2-3; no definite D call. Germline CDR1 LGHNA, CDR2 YSLEER. The CDR3 length is 14 residues. The V end was cut by 2 bases, the J end by 7 bases, with 13 bases between. The CDR3 bases are TGCGCCAGCAGCCAACGCGGTCGTTTTCATACGCAGTATTTT. This codes for CASSQRGRFHTQYF.

The chain joins TRBV12-3 or TRBV12-4 to TRBJ2-1; no definite D call. The CDR3 runs 15 residues. The germline V and J ends were trimmed by 3 bases and 3 bases, with 12 bases remaining between them. CDR3 sequence (DNA): TGTGCCAGCAGTTTGTTCCAGATAGACTACAATGAGCAGTTCTTC. Protein product: CASSLFQIDYNEQFF.

There are a few counts of this clonotype. The chain employs TRBV6-2 or TRBV6-3 and TRBJ2-5; 12 nucleotides align to TRBD1. This CDR3 is built from 17 residues. The germline V gene has CDR1 MNHEY and CDR2 SVGEGT. V was clipped by 6 bases and J by 4 bases; unmatched bases: 12. CDR3: CASSSNPWDRGRETQYF. The CDR3 DNA follows: TGTGCCAGCAGCTCCAACCCCTGGGACAGGGGGCGAGAGACCCAGTACTTC.

This clonotype was observed a handful of times. V is TRBV20-1 and J is TRBJ2-5, with D perhaps TRBD1 or TRBD2 (5 bases each). V was trimmed by 0 bases and J by 0 bases, leaving 17 bases between them. Germline V gene lookup returns CDR1 DFQATT and CDR2 SNEGSKA (reference sequence). The CDR3 length is 17 residues. DNA of the CDR3: TGCAGTGCTAGAGATAGAGGGGACCGTCCATACCAAGAGACCCAGTACTTC. Translated: CSARDRGDRPYQETQYF.

This chain links TRBV10-3 with TRBJ2-1; unclear D gene. The CDR3 loop spans 13 amino acids. The V gene's germline CDR1 is ENHRY and CDR2 SYGVKD. The ends were cut back, 4 bases at V and 3 bases at J, with 7 bases in the middle. The DNA for the CDR3 is TGTGCCATCAGTGGCAGTAACTACAATGAGCAGTTCTTC. Translation: CAISGSNYNEQFF.

The chain recombines TRBV7-9 with TRBJ2-2, with TRBD2 matching 8 bases. This CDR3 contains 16 residues. Germline-derived CDR1 and CDR2 are SEHNR and FQNEAQ (reference sequence). The junction had 7 bases not matched to a gene; V was cut back by 5 bases and J by 2 bases. The CDR3 region is CASSQQGLVNTGELFF. CDR3 coding DNA: TGTGCCAGCAGCCAACAGGGACTAGTAAACACCGGGGAGCTGTTTTTT.

The chain joins TRBV7-2 to TRBJ2-7; 14 bases line up with TRBD2. The J call could be wrong; TRBJ2-4 is a better fit for the DNA end. Per germline, CDR1 SGHTA and CDR2 FQGNSA. This CDR3 is built from 18 residues. This CDR3 is CASSSKVGTSGSGHIQYF. For the CDR3, the DNA is TGTGCCAGCAGCTCCAAGGTCGGGACTAGCGGGAGTGGTCACATTCAGTACTTC.